The clone carrying this T cell receptor beta chain was picked up a small number of times. The target antigen is unknown. Here immunoSEQ multiplex PCR was the method, and the copy in TCRdb shows in-frame clones only, minus some. The profile shows 15,000 or so clones, around 82% of them singletons. Trimming shortened V by 0 bases and J by 0 bases, and 5 bases separated the two germline ends. The germline V gene has CDR1 SGHNT and CDR2 YYREEE (reference sequence). The CDR3 is 14 amino acids. The record originates from a study of somatic mutations in cytotoxic T cells in rheumatoid arthritis. Study outcomes and limitations: The authors did not adjust the slight TRBV07 underrepresentation in rheumatoid arthritis patients for multiple comparisons. Age-matched healthy controls and rheumatoid arthritis patients had CD8+ T-cell clonality that did not differ significantly.

The TCR was taken from a woman aged 50 to 60 with rheumatoid arthritis. This rearrangement joins TRBV5-4 to TRBJ2-3; D possibly corresponds to TRBD2 (5 bases). The sample consisted of CD8+ T cells sorted from blood. The CDR3 here is CASSLGTSTDTQYF. In DNA, the CDR3 is TGTGCCAGCAGCTTGGGGACTAGCACAGATACGCAGTATTTT.